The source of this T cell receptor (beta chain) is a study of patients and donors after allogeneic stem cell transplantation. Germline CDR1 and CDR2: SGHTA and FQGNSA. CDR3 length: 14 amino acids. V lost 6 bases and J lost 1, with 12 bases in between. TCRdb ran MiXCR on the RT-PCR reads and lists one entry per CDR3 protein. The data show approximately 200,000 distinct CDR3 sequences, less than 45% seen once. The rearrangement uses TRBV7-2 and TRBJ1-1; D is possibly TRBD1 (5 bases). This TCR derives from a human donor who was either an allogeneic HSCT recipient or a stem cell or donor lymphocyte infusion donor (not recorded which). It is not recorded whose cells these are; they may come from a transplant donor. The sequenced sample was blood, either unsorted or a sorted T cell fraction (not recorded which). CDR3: CASSRDQRNTEAFF. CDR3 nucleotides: TGTGCCAGCAGTCGGGACCAGAGGAACACTGAAGCTTTCTTT.